The T cell receptor beta chain described here comes from a study of T cell responses to AZD1222 COVID-19 vaccine. Across the study: Pooled in the analysis were second doses at about 4 or about 12 weeks.

Germline CDR1 is LGHNA and CDR2 is YNFKEQ. The CDR3 has 12 amino acids. Trimming removed 0 bases from V and 7 bases from J, with 4 bases in between. Sequenced by immunoSEQ multiplex PCR; TCRdb stores in-frame clones only, minus some. The table shows 150,000 or so clones, with about nine tenths occurring only once. The clonotype was recovered from an adult in good health. The material sequenced was peripheral blood, taken on day 0 of AZD1222 vaccination. This chain uses TRBV4-2 with TRBJ1-5; D not resolved. The CDR3 DNA follows: TGTGCCAGCAGCCAAGATTCGCAGCCCCAGCATTTT. This sequence encodes CASSQDSQPQHF.